This record covers a single TCR beta chain. The data originate from a study of blood T cell repertoires in COVID-19. Methods used by the authors: Amplifying reference gene primers gave estimates of nucleated cell counts. Sequencing used immunoSEQ multiplex PCR; TCRdb keeps in-frame clones, though not all of them. D and trimming come from the DNA, and the V and J calls and clone size come from that table. This sample yields 100,000 or so clones, of which approximately 81% are seen a single time; less than 2% belongs to the top ten. The ends were cut back, 0 bases at V and 0 bases at J, with 15 bases in the middle. Looked up from germline, CDR1 is PRHDT and CDR2 is FYEKMQ (reference sequence). The CDR3 is 18 residues long.

The V and J genes are TRBV13 and TRBJ2-1; tentatively, D is TRBD2 (6 bases). This TCR came from a woman aged 70 to 79 with active or convalescent COVID-19. The sample taken for sequencing was peripheral blood. Written as DNA, the CDR3 is TGTGCCAGCAGCTTAGGGGGGGAGGTCCCCTTCTCCTACAATGAGCAGTTCTTC. This translates into CASSLGGEVPFSYNEQFF.